This TCR beta chain emerged from a study of early T cells in non-severe SARS-CoV-2 infection. In germline, CDR1 is SQVTM, CDR2 ANQGSEA. The CDR3 loop spans 13 amino acids. V was pared by 7 bases and J by 1 base, with 12 bases between. This clonotype was seen a handful of times. As part of library construction, unique molecular identifiers were attached to individual cDNA molecules. TCRdb called the 5' RACE reads again in MiXCR, with one record for every CDR3 protein. The sample shows approximately 79,000 distinct CDR3 sequences, roughly 13% of them seen only once. The receptor was isolated from an adult who was a healthcare worker with PCR-confirmed SARS-CoV-2 infection or an uninfected control (not recorded which). The material sequenced was whole blood. This sequence joins TRBV29-1 and TRBJ2-3; no clear D gene. The CDR3 nucleotides read TGCAGCGGACGCCCCCGAGGCACAGATACGCAGTATTTT. Translated: CSGRPRGTDTQYF.